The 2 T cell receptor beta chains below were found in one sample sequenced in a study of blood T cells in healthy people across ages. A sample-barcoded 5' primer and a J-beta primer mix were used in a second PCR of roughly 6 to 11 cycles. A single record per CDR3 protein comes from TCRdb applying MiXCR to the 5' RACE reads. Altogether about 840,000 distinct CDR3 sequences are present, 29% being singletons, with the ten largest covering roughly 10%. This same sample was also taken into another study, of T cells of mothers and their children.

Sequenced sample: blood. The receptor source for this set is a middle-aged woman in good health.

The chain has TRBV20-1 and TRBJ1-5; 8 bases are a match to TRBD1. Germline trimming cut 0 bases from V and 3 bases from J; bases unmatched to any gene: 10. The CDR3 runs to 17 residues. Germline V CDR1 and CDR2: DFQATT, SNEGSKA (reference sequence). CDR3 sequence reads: CSARDGDRDRFNQPQHF. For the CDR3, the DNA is TGCAGTGCTAGAGATGGGGATCGGGACAGGTTCAATCAGCCCCAGCATTTT.

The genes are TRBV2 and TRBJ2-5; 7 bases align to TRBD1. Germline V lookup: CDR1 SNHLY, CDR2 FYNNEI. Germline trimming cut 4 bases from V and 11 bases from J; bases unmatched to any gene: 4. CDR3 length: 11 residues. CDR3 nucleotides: TGTGCCAGCAGTGTACAGGGACAGCAGTACTTC. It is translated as CASSVQGQQYF.